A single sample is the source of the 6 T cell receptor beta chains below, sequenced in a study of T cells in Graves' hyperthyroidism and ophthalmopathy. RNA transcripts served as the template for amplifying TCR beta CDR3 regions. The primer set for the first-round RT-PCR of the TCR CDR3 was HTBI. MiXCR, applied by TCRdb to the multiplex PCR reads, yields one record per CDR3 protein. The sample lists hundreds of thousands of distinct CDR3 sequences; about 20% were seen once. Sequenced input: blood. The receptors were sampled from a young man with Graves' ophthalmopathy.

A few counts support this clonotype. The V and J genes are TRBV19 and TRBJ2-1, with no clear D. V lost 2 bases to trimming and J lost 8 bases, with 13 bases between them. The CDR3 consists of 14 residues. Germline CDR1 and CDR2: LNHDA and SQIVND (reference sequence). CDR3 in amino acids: CASSISPTRDEQFF. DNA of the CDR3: TGTGCCAGTAGTATAAGTCCCACAAGGGATGAGCAGTTCTTC.

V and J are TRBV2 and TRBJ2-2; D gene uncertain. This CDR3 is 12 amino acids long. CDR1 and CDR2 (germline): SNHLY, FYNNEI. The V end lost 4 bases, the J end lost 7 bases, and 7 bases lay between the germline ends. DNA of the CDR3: TGTGCCAGCAGTGTTCTAGGCGGGGAGCTGTTTTTT. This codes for CASSVLGGELFF.

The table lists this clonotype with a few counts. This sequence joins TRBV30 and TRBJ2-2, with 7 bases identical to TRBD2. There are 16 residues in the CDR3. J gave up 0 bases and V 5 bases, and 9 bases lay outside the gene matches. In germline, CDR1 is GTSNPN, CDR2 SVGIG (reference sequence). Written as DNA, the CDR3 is TGTGCCTGGGGAATAGCGGGTACGTCGAACACCGGGGAGCTGTTTTTT. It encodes CAWGIAGTSNTGELFF. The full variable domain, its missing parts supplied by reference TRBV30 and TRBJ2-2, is SQTIHQWPATLVQPVGSPLSLECTVEGTSNPNLYWYRQAAGRGLQLLFYSVGIGQISSEVPQNLSASRPQDRQFILSSKKLLLSDSGFYLCAWGIAGTSNTGELFFGEGSRLTVL.

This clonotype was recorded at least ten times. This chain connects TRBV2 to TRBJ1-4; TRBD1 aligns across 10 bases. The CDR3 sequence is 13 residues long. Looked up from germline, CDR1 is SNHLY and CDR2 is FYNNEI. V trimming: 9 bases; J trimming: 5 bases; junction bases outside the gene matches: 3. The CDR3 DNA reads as TGTGCCAGTTGGGGACAGGGGAATGAAAAACTGTTTTTT. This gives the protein CASWGQGNEKLFF.

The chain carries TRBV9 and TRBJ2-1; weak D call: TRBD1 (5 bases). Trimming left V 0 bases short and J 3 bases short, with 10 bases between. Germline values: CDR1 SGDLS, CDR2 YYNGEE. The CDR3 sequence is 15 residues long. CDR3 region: CASSVEGSGYNEQFF. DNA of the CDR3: TGTGCCAGCAGCGTAGAGGGGTCCGGCTACAATGAGCAGTTCTTC.

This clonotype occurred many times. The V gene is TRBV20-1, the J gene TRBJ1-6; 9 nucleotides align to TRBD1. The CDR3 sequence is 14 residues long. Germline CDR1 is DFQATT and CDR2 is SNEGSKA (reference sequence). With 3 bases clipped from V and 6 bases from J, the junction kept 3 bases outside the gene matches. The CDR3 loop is CSASQQGANSPLHF. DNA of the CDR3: TGCAGTGCTAGCCAACAGGGGGCTAATTCACCCCTCCACTTT.